This T cell receptor (beta chain) is drawn from a study of OX40 agonist ivuxolimab in advanced cancers. Across the study: Partial responses were seen in three patients, one with hepatocellular carcinoma and two with cutaneous melanoma.

There are a few counts of this clone. As yet, its antigen is unknown. With 0 bases clipped from V and 7 bases from J, the junction kept 1 base outside the gene matches. There are 15 residues in the CDR3. The germline V gene has CDR1 LNHNV and CDR2 YYDKDF (reference sequence). Points from the study as a whole: Averaging showed that CD8+ T cells had more expanded clones than CD4+ did.

Sequenced by immunoSEQ multiplex PCR; TCRdb stores in-frame clones only, minus some. In the table there are about 51,000 clones, 88% of which are singletons. Blood specimens came from baseline, cycle 4 day 1, and cycle 7 day 1. This sequence was found in an adult with an advanced solid tumor such as melanoma, head and neck, liver or kidney cancer. V usage is TRBV15 and J usage is TRBJ2-2; TRBD2 matches at 11 bases. This sample comprised CD4+ or CD8+ T cells sorted from blood, obtained in a trial of the OX40 agonist ivuxolimab. The CDR3 region is CATSRELAGDGELFF. The CDR3 DNA reads TGTGCCACCAGCAGAGAACTAGCGGGGGACGGGGAGCTGTTTTTT.